The next 18 T cell receptor beta chains were all read from a single sample in a study of blood T cell repertoires in COVID-19. Only in-frame clones appear in the TCRdb table, and some are missing; sequencing was by immunoSEQ multiplex PCR. Among tens of thousands of clones listed, around nine tenths were seen once. The sequenced material came from peripheral blood. Source of these receptors: a man aged 80 or over with acute or convalescent COVID-19.

CDR3 amino acids: CAARDGRYSNQPQHF. The CDR3 region has the DNA TGTGCCGCCCGAGATGGCAGGTATAGCAATCAGCCCCAGCATTTT. The J gene is TRBJ1-5, the V gene TRBV6-5; D is ambiguous. This CDR3 is 15 amino acids long. The V end was cut by 11 bases, the J end by 0 bases, with 17 bases between. The V gene's germline CDR1 is MNHEY and CDR2 SVGAGI.

The J gene is TRBJ1-2, the V gene TRBV10-3; the match to TRBD1 covers 7 bases. The CDR3 is 13 residues long. Germline V lookup: CDR1 ENHRY, CDR2 SYGVKD. V was clipped by 7 bases and J by 4 bases; unmatched bases: 6. DNA of the CDR3: TGTGCCATCACCCGGGACAGCCTCTATGGCTACACCTTC. This gives the protein CAITRDSLYGYTF.

J is TRBJ2-7 and V is TRBV19; 9 bases map to TRBD1. The CDR3 contains 14 residues. V lost 4 bases, J lost 7 bases, and 8 bases stayed unmatched. CDR1 is LNHDA, CDR2 SQIVND, per germline (reference sequence). In DNA, the CDR3 is TGTGCCAGTAGTACCGGGACAGGGATTGGGGAGCAGTACTTC. This translates into CASSTGTGIGEQYF.

The chain uses TRBV3-1 (or the pseudogene TRBV3-2) and TRBJ2-3, with 7 bases lining up with TRBD2. Germline CDR1 and CDR2: LGHDT and YNNKEL (reference sequence). This CDR3 is built from 16 residues. The junction had 11 bases not matched to a gene; V was cut back by 3 bases and J by 5 bases. This CDR3 reads CASSQGGTNLGDTQYF. The DNA for the CDR3 is TGTGCCAGCAGCCAGGGCGGGACTAATTTAGGAGATACGCAGTATTTT.

The V call is TRBV28, the J call TRBJ2-1; TRBD2 aligns across 11 bases. The V gene's germline CDR1 is MDHEN and CDR2 SYDVKM. J was trimmed by 6 bases and V by 5 bases; bases with no gene match: 3. This CDR3 is built from 14 residues. The CDR3 loop reads CASSELAGANEQFF. CDR3 sequence (DNA): TGTGCCAGCAGTGAACTAGCGGGAGCCAATGAGCAGTTCTTC.

The rearrangement joins TRBV10-3 to TRBJ1-2; TRBD1 matches 9 bases. The CDR3 sequence is 15 residues long. Germline CDR1 ENHRY, CDR2 SYGVKD. J gave up 7 bases and V 4 bases, and 10 bases lay outside the gene matches. CDR3 residues: CAISGRTGGGGGYTF. CDR3 DNA sequence: TGTGCCATCAGTGGAAGAACAGGGGGCGGAGGTGGCTACACCTTC.

The V gene is TRBV12-5, the J gene TRBJ2-1; the D gene is possibly TRBD2 (5 bases). This CDR3 has 15 residues. Trimming took 0 bases from V and 10 from J, leaving 16 bases between them. Germline CDR1 is LGHNT and CDR2 is FRNRAP. CDR3 amino acids: CASGLVRRRESEQFF. CDR3 coding DNA: TGTGCTAGTGGTTTGGTACGAAGACGGGAATCCGAGCAGTTCTTC.

This clone was observed a few times. The J gene is TRBJ1-5, the V gene TRBV9; 8 bases line up with TRBD1. The CDR3 is 15 residues long. Trimming removed 3 bases from V and 0 bases from J; junction bases left unmatched: 2. Germline assignment: CDR1 SGDLS and CDR2 YYNGEE. This chain's CDR3 is CASSGTGSSNQPQHF. The CDR3 DNA is TGTGCCAGCAGCGGGACAGGGAGTAGCAATCAGCCCCAGCATTTT. Together with reference TRBV9 and TRBJ1-5, the CDR3 gives the full variable domain: DSGVTQTPKHLITATGQRVTLRCSPRSGDLSVYWYQQSLDQGLQFLIQYYNGEERAKGNILERFSAQQFPDLHSELNLSSLELGDSALYFCASSGTGSSNQPQHFGDGTRLSIL.

This clone was recorded once. The V gene is TRBV9, the J gene TRBJ1-2; 11 bases align to TRBD1. The CDR3 runs 17 residues. The germline V gene encodes CDR1 SGDLS and CDR2 YYNGEE. With 3 bases clipped from V and 2 bases from J, the junction kept 9 bases outside the gene matches. The CDR3 here is CASSATGTGGDNYGYTF. For the CDR3, the DNA is TGTGCCAGCAGCGCAACCGGGACAGGGGGGGACAACTATGGCTACACCTTC.

CDR3 amino acids: CAWSVATGGIGYTF. The CDR3 nucleotides read TGTGCCTGGAGTGTGGCGACAGGGGGCATAGGCTACACCTTC. The chain is built from TRBV30 and TRBJ1-2; 10 bases map to TRBD1. CDR1 is GTSNPN, CDR2 SVGIG, per germline (reference sequence). V lost 0 bases, J lost 8 bases, and 6 bases stayed unmatched. This CDR3 region has 14 residues. The complete variable domain, with remaining parts taken from reference TRBV30 and TRBJ1-2, reads SQTIHQWPATLVQPVGSPLSLECTVEGTSNPNLYWYRQAAGRGLQLLFYSVGIGQISSEVPQNLSASRPQDRQFILSSKKLLLSDSGFYLCAWSVATGGIGYTFGSGTRLTVV.

V is TRBV3-1 (or the pseudogene TRBV3-2) and J is TRBJ2-3; perhaps TRBD1 as D (5 bases). The V end was cut by 4 bases, the J end by 3 bases, with 11 bases between. The CDR3 extends over 14 amino acids. CDR1 and CDR2 (germline): LGHDT, YNNKEL (reference sequence). The DNA of the CDR3 is TGTGCCAGCAGCCGACTTGGGGCGACAGATACGCAGTATTTT. Translating gives CASSRLGATDTQYF.

V is TRBV7-8 and J is TRBJ1-3; D may be TRBD1 (6 bases). Trimming shortened V by 2 bases and J by 4 bases, and 12 bases separated the two germline ends. The CDR3 runs 15 residues. The germline CDR1 and CDR2 sequences are SGHVS and FQNEAQ. The CDR3 bases are TGTGCCAGCAGCTTAAGTCCCGGGACAGGAAACACCATATATTTT. This gives the protein CASSLSPGTGNTIYF.

This clone was seen more than once but under ten times. The J gene is TRBJ1-3, the V gene TRBV5-1, with 7 nucleotides matching TRBD1. Germline V gene sequence: CDR1 SGHRS, CDR2 YFSETQ. This CDR3 comprises 14 residues. V lost 0 bases and J lost 5; bases outside the gene matches: 2. The CDR3 spells CASSLEGARNTIYF. Written as DNA, the CDR3 is TGCGCCAGCAGCTTGGAGGGGGCTAGAAACACCATATATTTT.

The rearrangement joins TRBV11-2 to TRBJ2-3; D is perhaps TRBD1 (5 bases). Germline CDR1 is SGHAT and CDR2 is FQNNGV. The CDR3 has 14 amino acids. V shed 6 bases and J shed 2 bases, with 12 bases lying between them. CDR3 nucleotide sequence: TGTGCCAGCAGAAAAGGGGCGACCACAGATACGCAGTATTTT. The encoded protein is CASRKGATTDTQYF. Full variable domain (remainder filled in from reference TRBV11-2 and TRBJ2-3): EAGVAQSPRYKIIEKRQSVAFWCNPISGHATLYWYQQILGQGPKLLIQFQNNGVVDDSQLPKDRFSAERLKGVDSTLKIQPAKLEDSAVYLCASRKGATTDTQYFGPGTRLTVL.

The chain uses TRBV5-1 and TRBJ2-1; D may be TRBD1 (6 bases). The CDR3 has 17 amino acids. V lost 1 base, J lost 4 bases, and 18 bases lay in between. Looked up from germline, CDR1 is SGHRS and CDR2 is YFSETQ. Written as DNA, the CDR3 is TGCGCCAGCAGCTTGATTTCGTCCAGGGGCGGTTACAATGAGCAGTTCTTC. It translates to CASSLISSRGGYNEQFF.

The chain couples TRBV6-6 to TRBJ1-2; TRBD1 aligns across 9 bases. Germline-derived CDR1 and CDR2 are MNHNY and SVGAGI (reference sequence). The CDR3 is 14 residues long. The ends lost 6 bases at V and 6 bases at J; junction bases unmatched: 8. For the CDR3, the DNA is TGTGCCAGCAGCACCGGGACAGGGTTTGATGGCTACACCTTC. Translated: CASSTGTGFDGYTF.

This chain connects TRBV2 to TRBJ2-3; D perhaps matches TRBD2 (6 bases). The germline V gene has CDR1 SNHLY and CDR2 FYNNEI. CDR3 length equals 13 residues. V lost 10 bases to trimming and J lost 3 bases, with 14 bases between them. The CDR3 DNA follows: TGTGCCATCCTGGAGGGGATGACAGATACGCAGTATTTT. It translates to CAILEGMTDTQYF.

This chain links TRBV30 with TRBJ2-1; 7 nucleotides match TRBD2. There are 15 residues in the CDR3. Germline V gene lookup returns CDR1 GTSNPN and CDR2 SVGIG (reference sequence). After removal of 3 bases from V and 4 bases from J, the junction contained 9 bases not matched to a gene. For the CDR3, the DNA is TGTGCCTGGAGCCGTCTCGCGGGAGCATACAATGAGCAGTTCTTC. Translating gives CAWSRLAGAYNEQFF.